This TCR beta chain stems from a study of CD8 T cells in ankylosing spondylitis. Turning to this clonotype: Antigen unknown.

Trimming took 1 base from V and 9 from J; bases not matched to a gene: 7. CDR1 and CDR2 (germline): SGHVS, FQNEAQ. The CDR3 loop spans 15 amino acids. General study findings and limits: Prior work had noted some motif variants in reactive arthritis blood and synovial fluid. Ankylosing spondylitis blood appeared to carry a characteristic TCR beta motif of several highly homologous variants. From matched ankylosing spondylitis synovial fluid, disease-linked clones were reportedly recovered at significantly enriched levels. As for the disease-linked clones, they showed a CD8+ phenotype and occurred at relatively low frequencies in peripheral blood.

Quantitative molecular-barcoded 5'-RACE generated the TCR beta libraries. TCRdb used MiXCR to reprocess the 5' RACE reads, holding one entry per CDR3 protein. The sample holds 450,000 or so distinct CDR3 sequences; roughly 26% are singletons and the top ten take under 0.9%. Sequenced material: blood, either unsorted or a sorted T cell fraction (not recorded which). The origin of this receptor is a male donor with ankylosing spondylitis. The chain couples TRBV7-8 to TRBJ1-5; TRBD1 matches at 9 bases. CDR3 protein: CASSLGTGDGPPQHF. The DNA of the CDR3 is TGTGCCAGCAGCTTAGGGACAGGGGACGGTCCGCCCCAGCATTTT.